Listed below are T cell receptor beta chains from one sample, sequenced in a study of blood T cells in healthy people across ages. TCRdb re-called the 5' RACE reads with MiXCR, one entry per CDR3 protein. The top ten clones hold over 10% of a sample with some 880,000 distinct CDR3 sequences, around 36% of them seen once. Sequencing input: blood. The origin of the receptors is a man aged 18 to 30 in good health. Both conserved end residues are part of each CDR3. A D gene is named only where the DNA matches it firmly. Clone size is not always given. Where it is, it says once, few, many or a class for expanded clones.

V gene	J gene	D gene	clone size	CDR3 protein	CDR3 DNA
TRBV6-2/TRBV6-3	TRBJ1-5	-	-	CASQISNQPQHF	TGTGCCAGTCAGATCTCCAATCAGCCCCAGCATTTT
TRBV29-1	TRBJ2-3	-	many	CSVAGQLTPAYTQYF	TGCAGCGTTGCGGGACAACTAACCCCCGCATATACGCAGTATTTT
TRBV20-1	TRBJ2-1	TRBD1	-	CSARGDRVVNEQFF	TGCAGTGCTAGAGGGGACAGGGTGGTCAATGAGCAGTTCTTC
TRBV10-3	TRBJ2-6	-	-	CAISGFASGVNVLTF	TGTGCCATCAGTGGGTTTGCCTCTGGGGTCAACGTCCTGACTTTC
TRBV12-3/TRBV12-4	TRBJ2-7	TRBD1	many	CASSIGQGSYEQYF	TGTGCCAGCAGCATCGGACAGGGCTCATACGAGCAGTACTTC
TRBV11-1	TRBJ2-3	-	-	CASSRPSIDTQYF	TGTGCCAGCAGTAGACCGAGCATAGATACGCAGTATTTT
TRBV20-1	TRBJ1-2	TRBD1	-	CSANRGHGYTF	TGCAGTGCCAACAGGGGCCATGGCTACACCTTC
TRBV10-3	TRBJ2-1	TRBD2	-	CAIHNSGGTYNEQFF	TGTGCCATCCACAATAGCGGGGGGACTTACAATGAGCAGTTCTTC
TRBV9	TRBJ2-5	TRBD1	many	CASSARGQGLIQETQYF	TGTGCCAGCAGCGCCCGAGGACAGGGGCTAATACAAGAGACCCAGTACTTC
TRBV20-1	TRBJ2-3	-	once	CSAIKVTDTLYF	TGCAGTGCTATTAAGGTCACAGATACGCTGTATTTT
TRBV5-1	TRBJ2-5	-	few	CASSLDLIRGETQYF	TGCGCCAGCAGCTTGGACTTGATCAGGGGAGAGACCCAGTACTTC
TRBV4-2	TRBJ2-1	TRBD2	-	CASSQGLAGEGQFF	TGTGCCAGCAGCCAAGGACTAGCGGGGGAGGGGCAGTTCTTC
TRBV12-3/TRBV12-4	TRBJ2-5	-	few	CASSQTGGYRETQYF	TGTGCCAGCAGTCAAACGGGGGGCTATCGAGAGACCCAGTACTTC
TRBV12-3/TRBV12-4	TRBJ1-6	-	many	CASSFRSGSPLHF	TGTGCCAGCAGTTTTAGGTCGGGTTCACCCCTCCACTTT
TRBV7-2	TRBJ2-5	-	-	CASSLGARQTPRGTQYF	TGTGCCAGCAGCTTAGGAGCTAGACAGACCCCAAGGGGGACCCAGTACTTC
TRBV7-2	TRBJ2-1	TRBD1	few	CASSPGGLGQYNEQFF	TGTGCCAGCAGCCCAGGGGGATTGGGACAATACAATGAGCAGTTCTTC
TRBV20-1	TRBJ1-4	-	-	CSASGATNEKLFF	TGCAGTGCAAGTGGGGCAACTAATGAAAAACTGTTTTTT
TRBV3-1	TRBJ2-3	-	few	CASSPRGRATITDTQYF	TGTGCCAGCAGCCCAAGAGGCCGGGCAACGATCACAGATACGCAGTATTTT
TRBV6-6	TRBJ2-3	-	-	CASSYDVEIGTDTQYF	TGTGCCAGCAGTTACGATGTTGAGATAGGCACAGATACGCAGTATTTT
TRBV12-3/TRBV12-4	TRBJ1-6	-	-	CASSVHRNSPLHF	TGTGCCAGCAGTGTTCATAGGAATTCACCCCTCCACTTT
TRBV3-1	TRBJ1-2	TRBD1	-	CASSRQGTYGYTF	TGTGCCAGCAGCCGACAGGGAACCTATGGCTACACCTTC
TRBV30	TRBJ2-7	TRBD1	-	CAGSVDRAEQYF	TGTGCCGGGAGTGTAGACAGGGCCGAGCAGTACTTC
TRBV12-3/TRBV12-4	TRBJ2-2	TRBD2	-	CASSLAGEGELFF	TGTGCCAGCAGCCTAGCGGGGGAAGGGGAGCTGTTTTTT
TRBV7-2	TRBJ2-4	TRBD2	-	CASSQRLAGLSLAKNIQYF	TGTGCCAGCAGCCAACGACTAGCGGGCCTATCTTTAGCCAAAAACATTCAGTACTTC
TRBV9	TRBJ2-3	-	few	CASSVWRGETDTQYF	TGTGCCAGCAGCGTATGGAGGGGGGAAACAGATACGCAGTATTTT
TRBV12-3/TRBV12-4	TRBJ1-1	-	few	CASSPGPGTKNTEAFF	TGTGCCAGCAGTCCCGGACCCGGGACAAAGAACACTGAAGCTTTCTTT
TRBV6-5	TRBJ1-6	-	few	CASSRRDNYNSPLHF	TGTGCCAGCAGTCGCCGGGACAACTATAATTCACCCCTCCACTTT
TRBV6-5	TRBJ1-1	-	-	CASSYSRGGDTEAFF	TGTGCCAGCAGTTATTCGAGAGGGGGGGACACTGAAGCTTTCTTT